A single sample is the source of the 30 T cell receptor beta chains below, sequenced in a study of blood T cell repertoires in COVID-19. Sequencing was performed with immunoSEQ multiplex PCR; in TCRdb, only in-frame clones are kept and a portion is missing. The sample consists of some 180,000 clones, roughly 85% of them appearing once. Specimen: PBMCs or T cells enriched from blood (not recorded which). The receptors here all came from a woman between 70 and 85 years old in a cohort exposed to, infected with or recovered from COVID-19 (not recorded which).

V usage is TRBV13 and J usage is TRBJ2-6, with unresolved D. V was clipped by 5 bases and J by 0 bases, with 11 bases between them. This CDR3 has 16 residues. Germline values: CDR1 PRHDT, CDR2 FYEKMQ (reference sequence). The DNA of the CDR3 is TGTGCCAGCAGCCCAAAGATTAGCTCTGGGGCCAACGTCCTGACTTTC. Translating gives CASSPKISSGANVLTF.

There are a few counts of this clone. The chain couples TRBV28 to TRBJ1-5; D is possibly TRBD1 (6 bases). CDR3 length: 18 amino acids. The V gene lost 6 bases and the J gene lost 1 base, with 22 bases spanning the gap. The germline CDR1 and CDR2 sequences are MDHEN and SYDVKM. The CDR3, as DNA: TGTGCCAGCAGCTCCCCGCTGGGACACCACTTCAGCAATCAGCCCCAGCATTTT. This translates into CASSSPLGHHFSNQPQHF.

This clone was observed a single time. The chain recombines TRBV7-9 with TRBJ1-4; D gene ambiguous. V was cut by 0 bases and J by 4 bases, with 12 bases left in between. Germline V gene sequence: CDR1 SEHNR, CDR2 FQNEAQ (reference sequence). CDR3 length: 16 residues. CDR3 amino acids: CASSLAHGGHNEKLFF. CDR3 nucleotide sequence: TGTGCCAGCAGCTTAGCGCATGGCGGTCATAATGAAAAACTGTTTTTT.

V usage is TRBV19 and J usage is TRBJ2-5, with D hard to call. The CDR3 is 13 amino acids. V lost 8 bases and J lost 5, with 15 bases in between. CDR1 and CDR2 from the germline V gene are LNHDA and SQIVND (reference sequence). CDR3 amino acids: CASCQSVGETQYF. CDR3 coding DNA: TGTGCCAGTTGTCAGAGCGTCGGGGAGACCCAGTACTTC.

The chain uses TRBV11-3 and TRBJ2-5; 13 bases align to TRBD2. Germline trimming cut 1 base from V and 5 bases from J; bases unmatched to any gene: 10. Germline assignment: CDR1 SGHNT and CDR2 YENEEA. This CDR3 comprises 18 residues. CDR3 sequence (DNA): TGTGCCAGCAGCTTAGTCCACGGACTAGCGGGAGTGCGGGAGACCCAGTACTTC. It codes for CASSLVHGLAGVRETQYF.

V gene TRBV4-1 combines with J gene TRBJ2-7; D is possibly TRBD2 (5 bases). The CDR3 extends over 15 amino acids. V was clipped by 6 bases and J by 0 bases, with 15 bases between them. Germline assignment: CDR1 MGHRA and CDR2 YSYEKL. The CDR3 DNA reads as TGCGCCAGCAGGTCATCGGGGTCTAGCTCCTACGAGCAGTACTTC. It yields the protein CASRSSGSSSYEQYF.

The chain has TRBV27 and TRBJ2-7, with TRBD1 matching over 8 bases. Germline CDR1 reads MNHEY; CDR2 reads SMNVEV (reference sequence). V gave up 0 bases and J gave up 0 bases; unmatched junction bases: 7. This CDR3 is built from 17 residues. This CDR3 reads CASSLSRRTGISYEQYF. The CDR3 DNA sequence: TGTGCCAGCAGTTTATCTAGGAGGACAGGGATCTCCTACGAGCAGTACTTC.

The chain carries TRBV11-3 and TRBJ1-1, with TRBD1 identical over 7 bases. The ends lost 4 bases at V and 10 bases at J; junction bases unmatched: 12. The CDR3 covers 14 residues. The V gene's germline CDR1 is SGHNT and CDR2 YENEEA. The CDR3 is CASSSGQNSRGAFF. The DNA of the CDR3 is TGTGCCAGCAGCTCGGGACAGAATTCCCGTGGAGCTTTCTTT.

The V gene is TRBV28, the J gene TRBJ2-1, with 9 bases matching TRBD2. V gave up 4 bases and J gave up 4 bases; unmatched junction bases: 5. The CDR3 totals 15 residues. Germline lookup yields CDR1 MDHEN and CDR2 SYDVKM. DNA of the CDR3: TGTGCCAGCAGTTCCCGGACTAGCGCTTACAATGAGCAGTTCTTC. Translated, it gives CASSSRTSAYNEQFF. The complete variable domain, with remaining parts taken from reference TRBV28 and TRBJ2-1, reads DVKVTQSSRYLVKRTGEKVFLECVQDMDHENMFWYRQDPGLGLRLIYFSYDVKMKEKGDIPEGYSVSREKKERFSLILESASTNQTSMYLCASSSRTSAYNEQFFGPGTRLTVL.

The chain uses TRBV7-8 and TRBJ2-2, with 7 bases identical to TRBD1. Germline V gives CDR1 SGHVS, CDR2 FQNEAQ. V gave up 4 bases and J gave up 7 bases; unmatched junction bases: 12. The CDR3 consists of 16 residues. CDR3 in amino acids: CASSSITGEQYGELFF. CDR3 sequence (DNA): TGTGCCAGCAGCTCGATAACAGGGGAACAATACGGGGAGCTGTTTTTT.

The V gene is TRBV3-1 (or the pseudogene TRBV3-2), the J gene TRBJ2-1; the D is unclear. The CDR3 is made up of 14 amino acids. V lost 0 bases and J lost 12, with 15 bases in between. Germline CDR1 reads LGHDT; CDR2 reads YNNKEL (reference sequence). As DNA, the CDR3 is TGTGCCAGCAGCCAAGATAGCTCCTCCATAGGGCAGTTCTTC. Residues: CASSQDSSSIGQFF.

The V call is TRBV27, the J call TRBJ2-7; 9 nucleotides line up with TRBD1. The germline V gene has CDR1 MNHEY and CDR2 SMNVEV (reference sequence). The CDR3 extends over 15 amino acids. The junction had 8 bases not matched to a gene; V was cut back by 5 bases and J by 3 bases. The CDR3 reads CASSPLGQGFYEQYF. In DNA form, the CDR3 reads TGTGCCAGCAGTCCCCTGGGACAGGGTTTCTACGAGCAGTACTTC.

The sample holds a few counts of this clone. The V call is TRBV19, the J call TRBJ1-6, with TRBD1 identical over 8 bases. The ends lost 6 bases at V and 10 bases at J; junction bases unmatched: 8. Germline CDR1 LNHDA, CDR2 SQIVND (reference sequence). The CDR3 consists of 14 residues. CDR3 protein: CASRHRGSDSPLHF. CDR3 coding DNA: TGTGCCAGTAGACACAGGGGGTCAGACTCACCCCTCCACTTT.

The V call is TRBV7-2, the J call TRBJ2-5; 7 bases are a match to TRBD2. V shed 7 bases and J 1 base; nucleotides not matched to a gene: 9. Germline CDR1 SGHTA, CDR2 FQGNSA. The CDR3 is made up of 15 amino acids. CDR3 amino acids: CASNLGGGLQETQYF. The CDR3 DNA is TGTGCCAGCAACCTTGGCGGGGGACTCCAAGAGACCCAGTACTTC.

The J gene is TRBJ2-1, the V gene TRBV5-8, with 7 bases aligning to TRBD1. J was trimmed by 6 bases and V by 0 bases; bases with no gene match: 9. The CDR3 length is 16 residues. CDR1 is SGHTS, CDR2 YDEGEE, per germline. DNA for the CDR3: TGTGCCAGCAGCTTGGGACCCCCGTCAGGGGGCAATGAGCAGTTCTTC. It codes for CASSLGPPSGGNEQFF.

The chain couples TRBV19 to TRBJ1-1; D is ambiguous. The CDR3 loop spans 13 amino acids. Trimming took 3 bases from V and 2 from J, leaving 7 bases between them. Germline CDR1 reads LNHDA; CDR2 reads SQIVND (reference sequence). CDR3 residues: CASSISKNTEAFF. CDR3 nucleotide sequence: TGTGCCAGTAGTATTAGTAAAAACACTGAAGCTTTCTTT. Using reference TRBV19 and TRBJ1-1 for the parts outside the CDR3, the full variable domain is DGGITQSPKYLFRKEGQNVTLSCEQNLNHDAMYWYRQDPGQGLRLIYYSQIVNDFQKGDIAEGYSVSREKKESFPLTVTSAQKNPTAFYLCASSISKNTEAFFGQGTRLTVV.

The chain is built from TRBV5-1 and TRBJ2-1; 13 bases align to TRBD2. Germline values: CDR1 SGHRS, CDR2 YFSETQ. The CDR3 is 15 amino acids. Germline trimming cut 1 base from V and 8 bases from J; bases unmatched to any gene: 3. DNA for the CDR3: TGCGCCAGCAGCTTGAGACTAGCGGGAGGAGATGAGCAGTTCTTC. Translation gives CASSLRLAGGDEQFF. The full variable domain, with the rest looked up from reference TRBV5-1 and TRBJ2-1, is KAGVTQTPRYLIKTRGQQVTLSCSPISGHRSVSWYQQTPGQGLQFLFEYFSETQRNKGNFPGRFSGRQFSNSRSEMNVSTLELGDSALYLCASSLRLAGGDEQFFGPGTRLTVL.

The V and J genes are TRBV6-2 or TRBV6-3 and TRBJ2-7; D remains ambiguous. The CDR3 is made up of 11 amino acids. V was shortened by 2 bases and J by 7 bases, with 6 bases between the two germline ends. In germline, CDR1 is MNHEY, CDR2 SVGEGT. The CDR3 bases are TGTGCCAGCAGTTACGGAGTAGAGCAGTACTTC. It is translated as CASSYGVEQYF.

This sequence joins TRBV19 and TRBJ1-5, with a weak D call TRBD1 (6 bases). CDR1 and CDR2 (germline): LNHDA, SQIVND (reference sequence). The CDR3 loop spans 14 amino acids. The V and J ends lost 2 bases and 5 bases respectively, with 10 bases between them. The CDR3 region is CASSISQGYQPQHF. CDR3 sequence (DNA): TGTGCCAGTAGTATAAGCCAGGGGTATCAGCCCCAGCATTTT.

The genes are TRBV12-5 and TRBJ2-5, with D tentatively TRBD2 (7 bases). Trimming cost V 0 bases and J 0 bases, with 26 bases left between them. CDR1 and CDR2 from the germline V gene are LGHNT and FRNRAP. The length of the CDR3 is 21 residues. Here the CDR3 reads CASGLVRERGNRAIHQETQYF. The CDR3 region has the DNA TGTGCTAGTGGTTTGGTACGGGAGCGGGGAAACAGGGCGATCCACCAAGAGACCCAGTACTTC.

The gene calls are TRBV2 and TRBJ2-7, with 8 bases aligning to TRBD1. This CDR3 is built from 14 residues. After removal of 4 bases from V and 6 bases from J, the junction contained 8 bases not matched to a gene. Germline V CDR1 and CDR2: SNHLY, FYNNEI. CDR3 protein: CASSADRGIGEQYF. In nucleotides, the CDR3 is TGTGCCAGCAGTGCCGACAGGGGTATCGGCGAGCAGTACTTC.

The rearrangement joins TRBV9 to TRBJ2-1; no definite D call. The CDR3 has 15 residues. Germline values: CDR1 SGDLS, CDR2 YYNGEE. Trimming stripped 3 bases from V and 3 bases from J, with 13 bases between. DNA of the CDR3: TGTGCCAGCAGCGCGACCCTAGACCGCTACAATGAGCAGTTCTTC. Amino acid sequence: CASSATLDRYNEQFF.

This clone was found once. The chain couples TRBV9 to TRBJ1-6; 7 bases fit TRBD1. V lost 4 bases, J lost 6 bases, and 4 bases stayed unmatched. The CDR3 contains 14 residues. CDR1 and CDR2 from the germline V gene are SGDLS and YYNGEE. CDR3 residues: CASSPQGGNSPLHF. DNA for the CDR3: TGTGCCAGCAGCCCGCAGGGGGGTAATTCACCCCTCCACTTT.

The rearrangement joins TRBV7-2 to TRBJ2-5; 7 nucleotides align to TRBD1. The CDR3 consists of 15 residues. The V gene's germline CDR1 is SGHTA and CDR2 FQGNSA. V was clipped by 1 base and J by 5 bases; unmatched bases: 7. The chain's CDR3 is CASSLVGGVSETQYF. For the CDR3, the DNA is TGTGCCAGCAGCTTAGTAGGGGGCGTATCGGAGACCCAGTACTTC.

Here the CDR3 reads CASKDTSNTGELFF. The DNA of the CDR3 is TGTGCCAGTAAGGACACATCGAACACCGGGGAGCTGTTTTTT. The gene calls are TRBV28 and TRBJ2-2; possibly TRBD1 for D (5 bases). V lost 9 bases, J lost 0 bases, and 11 bases lay in between. The CDR3 runs to 14 residues. Looked up from germline, CDR1 is MDHEN and CDR2 is SYDVKM.

In nucleotides, the CDR3 is TGCGCCAGCAGGGAAGGGGTACAAGAGACCCAGTACTTC. This encodes CASREGVQETQYF. The V gene is TRBV10-2, the J gene TRBJ2-5; possible D gene TRBD1, 5 bases. Germline CDR1 is WSHSY and CDR2 is SAAADI. V was pared by 6 bases and J by 2 bases, with 10 bases between. There are 13 residues in the CDR3.

This chain uses TRBV19 with TRBJ2-7; 7 bases fit TRBD2. There are 16 residues in the CDR3. V shed 1 base, J shed 2 bases, and the junction held 8 bases outside the gene matches. Germline values: CDR1 LNHDA, CDR2 SQIVND (reference sequence). The CDR3: CASSIAGGPLAYEQYF. The CDR3 coding sequence is TGTGCCAGTAGTATAGCGGGAGGACCTCTGGCCTACGAGCAGTACTTC.

The rearrangement joins TRBV11-3 to TRBJ2-7; 7 positions match TRBD1. The CDR3 sequence is 13 residues long. CDR1 is SGHNT and CDR2 is YENEEA in the germline V gene. Losses at the gene ends were 3 bases for V and 6 bases for J; bases not matched to a gene: 5. For the CDR3, the DNA is TGTGCCAGCAGCTTCGACAGGGTCAGCGAGCAGTACTTC. This sequence encodes CASSFDRVSEQYF.

The chain combines TRBV19 with TRBJ2-2, with 9 bases matching TRBD2. The CDR3 spans 14 residues. V lost 8 bases to trimming and J lost 5 bases; unmatched junction nucleotides: 6. CDR1 and CDR2 from the germline V gene are LNHDA and SQIVND (reference sequence). Here the CDR3 DNA reads TGTGCCAGTTATAGCGGGAGAGGGACCGGGGAGCTGTTTTTT. It is translated as CASYSGRGTGELFF.

This sequence joins TRBV6-5 and TRBJ2-3; tentative D call: TRBD2 (5 bases). Germline V CDR1 and CDR2: MNHEY, SVGAGI. Trimming removed 6 bases from V and 4 bases from J, with 8 bases in between. The CDR3 spans 12 residues. CDR3 amino acids: CASRGSADTQYF. Here the CDR3 DNA reads TGTGCCAGCAGGGGTAGCGCAGATACGCAGTATTTT.